Sequencing of this T cell receptor beta chain was carried out in a study of T cell responses to AZD1222 COVID-19 vaccine. At the level of the study: Pooling covered second doses at about 4 or about 12 weeks.

The table lists this clone with a count of one. What it binds is unknown. Some clones are missing from TCRdb's copy, which holds only in-frame ones; the method was immunoSEQ multiplex PCR. The sample gives 95,000 to 150,000 clones, approximately 85% of which show up once; 6.2% is in the top ten. Notes on the study in general: In all cases, repertoires were sampled only after the peak T cell response. Two AZD1222 doses significantly raised spike-specific TCR breadth and depth over controls.

The sample consisted of peripheral blood, taken on day 0 of AZD1222 vaccination. The sequence was collected from an adult in good health.

The CDR3 sequence is CASSLGQGYTEAFF. The CDR3 DNA reads as TGTGCCAGCAGCTTGGGACAGGGTTACACTGAAGCTTTCTTT. This chain connects TRBV7-2 to TRBJ1-1, with 9 positions matching TRBD1. Germline values: CDR1 SGHTA, CDR2 FQGNSA. The CDR3 sequence is 14 residues long. V lost 3 bases and J lost 3; bases outside the gene matches: 2.